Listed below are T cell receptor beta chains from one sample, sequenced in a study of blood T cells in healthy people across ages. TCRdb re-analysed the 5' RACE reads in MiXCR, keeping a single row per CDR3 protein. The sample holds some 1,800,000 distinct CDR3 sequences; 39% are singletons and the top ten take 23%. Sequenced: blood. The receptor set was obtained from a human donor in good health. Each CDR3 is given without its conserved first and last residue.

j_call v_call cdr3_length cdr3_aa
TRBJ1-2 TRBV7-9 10 ASSSENYGYT
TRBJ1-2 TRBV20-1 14 SARDPTGPNNYGYT
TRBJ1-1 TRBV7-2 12 ASSFVWSDTEAF
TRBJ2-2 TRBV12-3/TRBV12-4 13 ASSPRTGFTGELF
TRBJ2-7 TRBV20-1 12 SARIQGASYEQY
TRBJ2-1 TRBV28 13 ASSLFQGRRNEQF
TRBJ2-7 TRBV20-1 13 SARVQGAFSYEQY
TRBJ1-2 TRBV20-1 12 SARDPGGNYGYT
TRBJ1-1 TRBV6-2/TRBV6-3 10 ASSYGETEAF
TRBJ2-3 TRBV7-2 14 ASSSLPGQGSHTQY
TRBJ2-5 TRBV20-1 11 SVPKSGIETRY
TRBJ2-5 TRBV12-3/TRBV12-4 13 ASSLVEGGGETQY
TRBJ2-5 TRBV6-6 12 ASGLGGAGETQY
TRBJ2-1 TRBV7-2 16 ASSRDYGGGASYNEQF
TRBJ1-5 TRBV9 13 ASSVGATFNQPQH
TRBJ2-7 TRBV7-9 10 ASSYDSYEQY
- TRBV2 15 ASRRTSGGASEETQY
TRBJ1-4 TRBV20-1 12 SARAPGGREKLF
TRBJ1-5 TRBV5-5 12 ASSLGQLDQPQH
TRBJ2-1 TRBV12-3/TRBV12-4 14 ASSFMLAGGPNEQF
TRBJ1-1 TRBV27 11 ASSFTKASEAF
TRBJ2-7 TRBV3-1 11 ASSQDKIYEQY
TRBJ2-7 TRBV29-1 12 SVGGNGGSYEQY
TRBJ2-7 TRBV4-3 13 ASSQRDRDSYEQY
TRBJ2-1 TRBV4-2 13 ASSQRQGRENEQF
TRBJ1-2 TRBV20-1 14 SAHDSRPHPNYGYT
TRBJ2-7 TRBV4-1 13 ASSQADRIGYEQY
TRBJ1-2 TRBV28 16 ASSSRTLPGTGGGGYT
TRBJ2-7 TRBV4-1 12 ASSQDGSPYEQY
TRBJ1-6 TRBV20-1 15 SARDQRRGLMNSPLH
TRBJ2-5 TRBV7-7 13 ASSPRAGGWETQY
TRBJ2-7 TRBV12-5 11 ASGQGNQDEQY
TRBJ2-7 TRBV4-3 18 ASSQGNLWYDRESSYEQY
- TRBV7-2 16 ASSLDFRGSGLGYEQY
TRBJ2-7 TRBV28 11 ASRGPGQGEQY
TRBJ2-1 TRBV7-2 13 ASSLVGGGHNEQF
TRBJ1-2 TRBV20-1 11 SARDLQNYGYT
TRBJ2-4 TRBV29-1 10 SSLRQGGIQY
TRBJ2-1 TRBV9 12 ASSVSPGFNEQF
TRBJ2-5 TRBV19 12 ASSTHGGEETQY
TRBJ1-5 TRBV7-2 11 ASSLLRDEPQH
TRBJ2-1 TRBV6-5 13 ASSSGTSGGARQF
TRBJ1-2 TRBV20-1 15 SARPGTGEPSSYGYT
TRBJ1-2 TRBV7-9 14 ASSPRVREISYGYT
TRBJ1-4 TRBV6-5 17 ASSSPGTGTRRVGEKLF
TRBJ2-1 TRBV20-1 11 SASPTTYNEQF
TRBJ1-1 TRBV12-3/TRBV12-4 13 ASSERQGMNTEAF
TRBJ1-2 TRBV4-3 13 ASSQDQRTDYGYT
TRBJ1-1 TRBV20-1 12 SARDRRGNTEAF
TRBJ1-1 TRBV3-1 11 ASSQGRTIEAF
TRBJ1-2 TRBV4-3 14 ASSQDWAGIFYGYT
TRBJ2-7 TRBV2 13 ASSDQGGAAYEQY
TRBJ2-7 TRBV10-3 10 AIGPGAYEQY
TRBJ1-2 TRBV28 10 AILIPNYGYT
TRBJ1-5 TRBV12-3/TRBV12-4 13 ASKSGTGGTQPQH
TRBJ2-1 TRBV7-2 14 ASSWTSGLEYNEQF
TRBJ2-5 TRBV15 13 ATSRNRGQLETQY
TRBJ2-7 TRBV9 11 ASSPGPLYEQY
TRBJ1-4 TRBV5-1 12 ASSLNDRAEKLF